Given below is one TCR beta chain in context. Its cognate antigen is unknown. V was cut by 4 bases and J by 4 bases, with 10 bases left in between. CDR3 length: 13 amino acids. Per the germline V gene, CDR1 is SGHTA and CDR2 is FQGNSA. PBMCs, the starting material, were the source of sorted CD4+ and CD8+ T cells. cDNA prepared by RNA extraction and subsequent reverse transcription served as the template for sequencing. Sequencing was performed with immunoSEQ multiplex PCR; in TCRdb, only in-frame clones are kept and a portion is missing. The sample holds some 130,000 clones; about 57% are singletons and the top ten take less than 5.5%. The entry originates in a study of CD8+ T cells in alopecia areata. Overall study context: In an open-label trial, patients got 5 to 10 mg tofacitinib twice daily. The duration of tofacitinib was 6 to 18 months, with 6 months off drug afterward. Broader study findings: Scalp lesions, especially in alopecia totalis/universalis, had higher clonality than normal scalp.

This TCR derives from a human donor with alopecia areata. Sequencing was performed on CD4+ T cells sorted from blood, taken at week 0. V is TRBV7-2 and J is TRBJ2-5, with D perhaps matching TRBD2 (5 bases). CDR3 loop: CASSYDYGETQYF. The CDR3 coding sequence is TGTGCCAGCAGCTACGACTACGGAGAGACCCAGTACTTC.